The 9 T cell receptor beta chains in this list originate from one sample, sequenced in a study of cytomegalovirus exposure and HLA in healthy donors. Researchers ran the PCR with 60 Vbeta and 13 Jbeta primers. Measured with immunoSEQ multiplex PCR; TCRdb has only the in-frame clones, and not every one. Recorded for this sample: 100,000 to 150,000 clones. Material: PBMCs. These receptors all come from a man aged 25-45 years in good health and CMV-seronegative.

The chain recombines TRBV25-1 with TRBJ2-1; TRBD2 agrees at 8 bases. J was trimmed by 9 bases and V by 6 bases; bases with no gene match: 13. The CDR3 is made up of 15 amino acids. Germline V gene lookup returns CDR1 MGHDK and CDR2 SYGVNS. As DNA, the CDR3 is TGTGCCAGCAGCCCTACTAGCGGTCCCGGGGGTGAGCAGTTCTTC. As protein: CASSPTSGPGGEQFF.

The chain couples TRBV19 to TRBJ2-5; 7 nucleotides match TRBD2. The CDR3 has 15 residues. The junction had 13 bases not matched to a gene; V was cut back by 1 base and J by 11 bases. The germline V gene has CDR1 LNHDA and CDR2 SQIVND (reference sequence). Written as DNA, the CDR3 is TGTGCCAGTAGTATAGGAACTAGCGACGTCTCGGAGCAGTACTTC. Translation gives CASSIGTSDVSEQYF.

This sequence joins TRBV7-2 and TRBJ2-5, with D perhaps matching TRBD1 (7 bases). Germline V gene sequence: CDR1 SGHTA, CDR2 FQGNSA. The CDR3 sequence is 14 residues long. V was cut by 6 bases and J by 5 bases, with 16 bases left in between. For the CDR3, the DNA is TGTGCCAGCAGTTCAGGAGGGGGCCGGGAGACCCAGTACTTC. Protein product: CASSSGGGRETQYF.

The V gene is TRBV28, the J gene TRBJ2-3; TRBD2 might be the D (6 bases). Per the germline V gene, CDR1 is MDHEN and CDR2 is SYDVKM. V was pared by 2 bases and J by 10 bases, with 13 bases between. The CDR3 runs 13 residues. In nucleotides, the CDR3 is TGTGCCAGCAGTTTAAGGGCTAGCGACGCGCAGTATTTT. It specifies CASSLRASDAQYF.

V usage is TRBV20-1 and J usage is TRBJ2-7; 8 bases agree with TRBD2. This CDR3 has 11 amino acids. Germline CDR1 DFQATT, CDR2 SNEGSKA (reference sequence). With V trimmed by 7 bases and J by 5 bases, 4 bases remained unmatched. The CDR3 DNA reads TGCAGTGTCGGGACTAGAGACGAGCAGTACTTC. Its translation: CSVGTRDEQYF.

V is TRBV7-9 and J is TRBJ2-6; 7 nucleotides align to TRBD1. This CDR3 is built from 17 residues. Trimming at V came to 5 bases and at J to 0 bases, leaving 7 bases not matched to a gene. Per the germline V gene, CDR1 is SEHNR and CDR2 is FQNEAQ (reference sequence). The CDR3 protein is CASSPQGVSSGANVLTF. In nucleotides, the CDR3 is TGTGCCAGCAGCCCCCAGGGGGTGAGCTCTGGGGCCAACGTCCTGACTTTC.

In nucleotides, the CDR3 is TGTGCCAGTAGGCTACTAGCGGGAGGGACCGAGCAGTTCTTC. Protein: CASRLLAGGTEQFF. This chain links TRBV19 with TRBJ2-1; 13 bases are a match to TRBD2. This CDR3 has 14 amino acids. Germline V CDR1 and CDR2: LNHDA, SQIVND (reference sequence). The J segment lost 10 bases and the V segment lost 6 bases, leaving 6 bases of the junction unmatched.

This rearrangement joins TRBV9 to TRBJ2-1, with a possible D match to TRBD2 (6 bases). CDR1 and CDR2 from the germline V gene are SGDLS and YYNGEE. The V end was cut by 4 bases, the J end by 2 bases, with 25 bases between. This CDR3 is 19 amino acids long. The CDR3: CASSPPIGGGAEAYNEQFF. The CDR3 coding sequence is TGTGCCAGCAGCCCTCCAATCGGTGGAGGGGCCGAGGCCTACAATGAGCAGTTCTTC.

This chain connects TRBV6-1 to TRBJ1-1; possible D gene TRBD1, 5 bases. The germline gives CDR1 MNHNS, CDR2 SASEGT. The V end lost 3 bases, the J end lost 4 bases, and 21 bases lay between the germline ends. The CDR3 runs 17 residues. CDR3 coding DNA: TGTGCCAGCAGTGAGTACTACCTTGGGGGGGAGAGCACTGAAGCTTTCTTT. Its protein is CASSEYYLGGESTEAFF.